The rows below give T cell receptor beta chains drawn from one sample of a study of T cell responses to AZD1222 COVID-19 vaccine. Sequencing used immunoSEQ multiplex PCR; TCRdb keeps in-frame clones, though not all of them. The sample yields under 200,000 clones, about 90% seen once. This material consisted of peripheral blood, taken on day 0 of AZD1222 vaccination. The receptors stem from an adult in good health. Each CDR3 is given with its conserved first and last residue. D genes are given only for firm matches. Clone size appears in some rows only: once, few, many, or a class for an expanded clone.

>13|NA|TRBJ2-5|TRBV5-4|NA
TGTGCCAGCAGCTTGATTACAGCGGAGACCCAGTACTTC
CASSLITAETQYF
>15|TRBD1|TRBJ2-1|TRBV27|NA
TGTGCCAGCAGTCCCCGGGACAGCGCTTACAATGAGCAGTTCTTC
CASSPRDSAYNEQFF
>16|NA|TRBJ1-3|TRBV5-1|NA
TGCGCCAGCAGCTCGACCCCCAGCAGGTCTGGAAACACCATATATTTT
CASSSTPSRSGNTIYF
>15|TRBD1|TRBJ1-4|TRBV6-5|NA
TGTGCCAGCAGTAGCAGGGGGCTTAGTAATGAAAAACTGTTTTTT
CASSSRGLSNEKLFF
>17|NA|TRBJ1-5|TRBV28|NA
TGTGCCAGCAGTTTCGACTGGAGGGACTTCAGCAATCAGCCCCAGCATTTT
CASSFDWRDFSNQPQHF
>13|NA|TRBJ1-1|TRBV7-2|NA
TGTGCCAGCAGCTCCCCGGCGGTAACTGAAGCTTTCTTT
CASSSPAVTEAFF
>14|TRBD1|TRBJ2-5|TRBV7-2|few
TGTGCCAGCAGCCCCGAGACAGGGGAAGAGACCCAGTACTTC
CASSPETGEETQYF
>14|NA|TRBJ1-1|TRBV4-1|NA
TGCGCCAGCAGCCAAGACGCGGGGAACACTGAAGCTTTCTTT
CASSQDAGNTEAFF
>15|NA|TRBJ1-1|TRBV24-1|NA
TGTGCCACCAGCCCGACAGGAGAGGGGAACACTGAAGCTTTCTTT
CATSPTGEGNTEAFF
>13|NA|TRBJ2-1|TRBV11-2|NA
TGTGCCAGCAGCCTCCGGGCAGGTCTGAAGCAGTTCTTC
CASSLRAGLKQFF
>15|NA|TRBJ1-6|TRBV2|once
TGTGCCAGCAAACCAGGACCTCTGGGGAATTCACCCCTCCACTTT
CASKPGPLGNSPLHF
>15|NA|TRBJ2-3|TRBV19|NA
TGTGCCAGTAGTACTCTAGCAGGAGCAGCAGATACGCAGTATTTT
CASSTLAGAADTQYF
>15|TRBD1|TRBJ1-3|TRBV6-5|once
TGTGCCAGCAGTTTAAAACAGGGGCCTGGAAACACCATATATTTT
CASSLKQGPGNTIYF
>13|TRBD1|TRBJ1-4|TRBV6-5|NA
TGTGCCAGCAGGGGGACAGGGGAGGAAAAACTGTTTTTT
CASRGTGEEKLFF
>13|NA|TRBJ1-5|TRBV6-6|NA
TGTGCCAGTTCACAGGGATCGAGACAGCCCCAGCATTTT
CASSQGSRQPQHF
>14|TRBD2|TRBJ2-7|TRBV10-1|NA
TGCGCCAGCAGTGAGTCGGGACTAGCCTACGAGCAGTACTTC
CASSESGLAYEQYF
>13|NA|TRBJ1-5|TRBV9|once
TGTGCCAGCAGCGTAGAAGGGTTTTGGCCCCAGCATTTT
CASSVEGFWPQHF
>13|NA|TRBJ2-5|TRBV12-3/TRBV12-4|NA
TGTGCCAGCAGTTTTCAGAACCAAGAGACCCAGTACTTC
CASSFQNQETQYF
>17|TRBD1|TRBJ1-1|TRBV4-1|NA
TGCGCCAGCAGCCAAGATCTTCAAATCAGGGGGAGGACAGAAGCTTTCTTT
CASSQDLQIRGRTEAFF
>12|NA|TRBJ1-2|TRBV7-9|NA
TGTGCCAGCAGCTTAGACGAGAGGGTCTACACCTTC
CASSLDERVYTF
>15|TRBD1|TRBJ1-2|TRBV19|NA
TGTGCCAGTAGTATAGTAGGAGGGGGCTTCGCTGGCTACACCTTC
CASSIVGGGFAGYTF
>15|NA|TRBJ2-1|TRBV2|NA
TGTGCCAGCAGGAAGGGGACAATTAACTACAATGAGCAGTTCTTC
CASRKGTINYNEQFF
>15|TRBD1|TRBJ1-4|TRBV7-9|NA
TGTGCCAGCAACCCGCTGGCCGGGACAGGGGAAAAACTGTTTTTT
CASNPLAGTGEKLFF
>13|NA|TRBJ2-5|TRBV29-1|NA
TGCAGCGTTGAAGAGGGACCTAGGGAGACCCAGTACTTC
CSVEEGPRETQYF
>15|NA|TRBJ2-7|TRBV6-5|NA
TGTGCCAGCAGTACATTCGGGAGCGGAGCATCCGAGCAGTACTTC
CASSTFGSGASEQYF
>15|TRBD2|TRBJ2-1|TRBV6-2/TRBV6-3|NA
TGTGCCAGCAGTACTCAGGCGAGCGGGAGGGATGAGCAGTTCTTC
CASSTQASGRDEQFF
>13|TRBD1|TRBJ1-2|TRBV12-3/TRBV12-4|NA
TGTGCCAGCAGTCTACAGGGGGCCTATGGCTACACCTTC
CASSLQGAYGYTF
>15|NA|TRBJ1-6|TRBV2|NA
TGTGCCAGCAGCGAGTACAGGGATACCTTTTCACCCCTCCACTTT
CASSEYRDTFSPLHF
>15|NA|TRBJ2-3|TRBV9|NA
TGTGCCAGCAGCGTAGAGTGGGGGGGCACAGATACGCAGTATTTT
CASSVEWGGTDTQYF
>13|NA|TRBJ2-1|TRBV19|NA
TGTGCCAGTAGTATGGCTACCTACAATGAGCAGTTCTTC
CASSMATYNEQFF
>15|TRBD1|TRBJ1-3|TRBV5-4|NA
TGTGCCAGCAGCTTGGGACAGGGGGCTGGAAACACCATATATTTT
CASSLGQGAGNTIYF
>15|TRBD1|TRBJ1-2|TRBV28|NA
TGTGCCAGCAGTTCCACTCACAGGGGTAACTATGGCTACACCTTC
CASSSTHRGNYGYTF
>13|NA|TRBJ1-5|TRBV28|NA
TGTGCCAGCAGTAAGAACGGCAATCAGCCCCAGCATTTT
CASSKNGNQPQHF
>12|NA|TRBJ1-6|TRBV10-3|NA
TGTGCCATCAGTGAGCCCCAGAATTCCCTCCACTTT
CAISEPQNSLHF
>14|TRBD1|TRBJ1-1|TRBV6-2/TRBV6-3|NA
TGTGCCAGCAGCCCGACAGGGGGGTTCACTGAAGCTTTCTTT
CASSPTGGFTEAFF
>17|NA|TRBJ2-7|TRBV5-6|NA
TGTGCCAGCAGCTTGGTTTTCGAGTCAGGAAGGGCAGGCGAGCAGTACTTC
CASSLVFESGRAGEQYF
>13|NA|TRBJ1-2|TRBV7-8|NA
TGTGCCAGCAGCTTCGGGCAGGCTGGGGGCTACACCTTC
CASSFGQAGGYTF
>13|TRBD1|TRBJ1-1|TRBV28|NA
TGTGCCAGCACCTCGGACAGGGGCACTGAAGCTTTCTTT
CASTSDRGTEAFF
>16|TRBD1|TRBJ2-5|TRBV5-4|NA
TGTGCCAGCAGCCTCAACCCCGGGACAGGGGGAGAGACCCAGTACTTC
CASSLNPGTGGETQYF